One sample yielded the 3 T cell receptor beta chains listed below, sequenced in a study of blood T cell repertoires in COVID-19. The repertoire was sequenced with immunoSEQ multiplex PCR; TCRdb's copy has only in-frame clones and lacks some. The sample contains about 260,000 clones, 88% of which appear only once. The sequencing sample was made of PBMCs or T cells enriched from blood (not recorded which). The receptor set was obtained from a woman in her forties or fifties who had recovered from COVID-19.

This rearrangement joins TRBV24-1 to TRBJ2-7, with D perhaps TRBD2 (6 bases). Germline V gene lookup returns CDR1 KGHDR and CDR2 SFDVKD. Trimming shortened V by 4 bases and J by 2 bases, and 14 bases separated the two germline ends. The CDR3 runs 15 residues. This chain's CDR3 is CATSDPSGVPYEQYF. DNA of the CDR3: TGTGCCACCAGTGACCCCTCGGGAGTCCCCTACGAGCAGTACTTC.

The chain employs TRBV30 and TRBJ1-1; TRBD1 matches 8 bases. The ends lost 4 bases at V and 7 bases at J; junction bases unmatched: 5. The germline V gene encodes CDR1 GTSNPN and CDR2 SVGIG (reference sequence). This CDR3 is 12 amino acids long. DNA of the CDR3: TGTGCCTGGAACAGGGGGGCAGGTGAAGCTTTCTTT. Its translation: CAWNRGAGEAFF.

This clone is a singleton in its sample. The chain combines TRBV11-3 with TRBJ2-1; 8 nucleotides line up with TRBD2. Germline assignment: CDR1 SGHNT and CDR2 YENEEA. Losses at the gene ends were 1 base for V and 6 bases for J; bases not matched to a gene: 11. The length of the CDR3 is 17 residues. The CDR3 is CASSLGSGSLGSNEQFF. The CDR3 DNA sequence: TGTGCCAGCAGCTTAGGAAGCGGGAGCCTTGGTAGCAATGAGCAGTTCTTC.